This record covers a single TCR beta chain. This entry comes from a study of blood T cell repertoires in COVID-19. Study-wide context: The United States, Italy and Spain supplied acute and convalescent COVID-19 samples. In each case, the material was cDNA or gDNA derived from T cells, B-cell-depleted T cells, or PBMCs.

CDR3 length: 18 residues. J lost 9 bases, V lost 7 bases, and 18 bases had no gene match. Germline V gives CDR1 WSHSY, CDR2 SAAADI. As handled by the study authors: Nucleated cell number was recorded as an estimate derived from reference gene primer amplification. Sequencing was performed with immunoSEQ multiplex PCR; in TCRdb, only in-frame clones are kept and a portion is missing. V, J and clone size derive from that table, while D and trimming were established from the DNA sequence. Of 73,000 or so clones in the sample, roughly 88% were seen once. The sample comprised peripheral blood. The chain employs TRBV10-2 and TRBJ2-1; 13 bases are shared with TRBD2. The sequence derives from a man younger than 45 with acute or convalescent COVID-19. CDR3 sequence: CASIAPPGLAGRGGEQFF. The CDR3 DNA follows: TGCGCCAGCATCGCACCACCGGGACTAGCGGGAAGGGGGGGTGAGCAGTTCTTC.